These 24 T cell receptor beta chains originate from one sample sequenced in a study of technical replicates of blood from a few donors. Some clones are missing from TCRdb's copy, which holds only in-frame ones; the method was immunoSEQ multiplex PCR. Here the sample spans about 82,000 clones, over 95% being singletons. Material: T cells isolated from PBMCs. The receptors stem from a human donor in good health.

V gene TRBV10-3 combines with J gene TRBJ1-4; tentative D call: TRBD1 (5 bases). The CDR3 consists of 11 residues. Germline CDR1 is ENHRY and CDR2 is SYGVKD. V lost 7 bases to trimming and J lost 7 bases, with 7 bases between them. The CDR3 reads CAIMGGEKLFF. The CDR3 DNA reads as TGTGCCATCATGGGGGGTGAAAAACTGTTTTTT.

The rearrangement uses TRBV4-2 and TRBJ2-7, with 15 bases fitting TRBD2. Looked up from germline, CDR1 is LGHNA and CDR2 is YNFKEQ. The CDR3 length is 15 residues. V lost 4 bases, J lost 3 bases, and 1 base stayed unmatched. The CDR3 loop reads CASSLGLAGGYEQYF. CDR3 sequence (DNA): TGTGCCAGCAGCCTGGGACTAGCGGGAGGCTACGAGCAGTACTTC.

CDR3 in amino acids: CASSLPTSGRADEQFF. Written as DNA, the CDR3 is TGTGCCAGCAGTTTACCGACTAGCGGGAGGGCCGATGAGCAGTTCTTC. The rearrangement joins TRBV27 to TRBJ2-1; 14 nucleotides agree with TRBD2. Germline assignment: CDR1 MNHEY and CDR2 SMNVEV (reference sequence). The CDR3 has 16 amino acids. The trim removed 2 bases at V and 8 bases at J, leaving 5 bases unmatched.

The chain's CDR3 is CASTYLGTGGDEQYF. The CDR3, as DNA: TGTGCCAGCACCTACTTAGGGACAGGGGGCGACGAGCAGTACTTC. J is TRBJ2-7 and V is TRBV6-5; the match to TRBD1 covers 12 bases. Germline CDR1 reads MNHEY; CDR2 reads SVGAGI. The CDR3 totals 15 residues. The V and J ends lost 7 bases and 5 bases, in that order; junction bases with no gene match: 9.

This clone was seen a single time. CDR3 amino acids: CASSQEGPNTGELFF. The CDR3 region has the DNA TGTGCCAGCAGCCAAGAGGGGCCTAACACCGGGGAGCTGTTTTTT. The chain employs TRBV14 and TRBJ2-2; weak D call: TRBD1 (5 bases). Between the trimmed V and J ends, which lost 0 bases and 2 bases, there was a span of 7 bases. Per germline, CDR1 SGHDN and CDR2 FVKESK. The CDR3 has 15 amino acids.

This clone was counted once. The CDR3: CATLVQGDNEQFF. CDR3 coding DNA: TGTGCCACCCTAGTACAGGGAGACAATGAGCAGTTCTTC. The chain has TRBV28 and TRBJ2-1; D possibly corresponds to TRBD1 (6 bases). CDR3 size: 13 residues. The germline V gene has CDR1 MDHEN and CDR2 SYDVKM. V lost 10 bases, J lost 5 bases, and 15 bases lay in between.

V usage is TRBV11-3 and J usage is TRBJ2-3; possible D gene TRBD2, 6 bases. The CDR3 runs 11 residues. Trimming took 7 bases from V and 7 from J, leaving 9 bases between them. Looked up from germline, CDR1 is SGHNT and CDR2 is YENEEA. CDR3 sequence: CASKGGYTQYF. In DNA form, the CDR3 reads TGTGCCAGCAAGGGAGGATATACGCAGTATTTT.

The chain joins TRBV6-5 to TRBJ2-6; D is ambiguous. This CDR3 has 15 amino acids. Trimming removed 5 bases at V and 0 bases at J, with 8 bases between. Germline V gene sequence: CDR1 MNHEY, CDR2 SVGAGI. Written as DNA, the CDR3 is TGTGCCAGCAGTACCAGAAGCTCTGGGGCCAACGTCCTGACTTTC. Its protein product is CASSTRSSGANVLTF.

The chain combines TRBV9 with TRBJ2-1, with 10 bases fitting TRBD2. The V and J ends lost 0 bases and 10 bases, in that order; junction bases with no gene match: 7. Germline CDR1 is SGDLS and CDR2 is YYNGEE. The CDR3 runs to 15 residues. CDR3 in amino acids: CASSVALAGVHEQFF. CDR3 nucleotides: TGTGCCAGCAGCGTAGCTCTAGCGGGAGTTCACGAGCAGTTCTTC.

This sequence joins TRBV19 and TRBJ1-5; D gene unclear. The CDR3 contains 13 residues. In germline, CDR1 is LNHDA, CDR2 SQIVND (reference sequence). Trimming stripped 9 bases from V and 7 bases from J, with 16 bases between. The CDR3 reads CASQSIAAQPQHF. The CDR3 nucleotides read TGTGCCAGCCAATCTATAGCAGCGCAGCCCCAGCATTTT.

The chain couples TRBV5-5 to TRBJ2-7; TRBD1 matches 9 bases. The length of the CDR3 is 14 residues. V shed 4 bases and J 6 bases; nucleotides not matched to a gene: 8. The germline V gene has CDR1 SGHKS and CDR2 YYEKEE (reference sequence). The CDR3 spells CASSTGTGKIEQYF. The CDR3 bases are TGTGCCAGCAGCACAGGGACAGGGAAAATCGAGCAGTACTTC.

The rearrangement links TRBV4-1 to TRBJ1-3; D gene uncertain. The CDR3 is 12 residues long. Germline V gene data show CDR1 as MGHRA and CDR2 as YSYEKL. V dropped 1 base and J dropped 7 bases, with 5 bases sitting between them. The CDR3 DNA sequence: TGCGCCAGCAGCCAAGGAGGGAACACCATATATTTT. As protein: CASSQGGNTIYF.

The count of this clone is one. The chain links TRBV5-1 to TRBJ2-1; perhaps TRBD2 as D (5 bases). This CDR3 comprises 15 residues. Germline CDR1 SGHRS, CDR2 YFSETQ. V was pared by 0 bases and J by 4 bases, with 11 bases between. Written as DNA, the CDR3 is TGCGCCAGCAGCTTGGACGGAGGATTATACAATGAGCAGTTCTTC. Amino acid sequence: CASSLDGGLYNEQFF.

The V call is TRBV4-2, the J call TRBJ2-7, with 9 bases fitting TRBD1. This CDR3 has 15 residues. Per the germline V gene, CDR1 is LGHNA and CDR2 is YNFKEQ. The junction had 5 bases not matched to a gene; V was cut back by 0 bases and J by 5 bases. The CDR3 loop reads CASSQEPGQGHEQYF. The CDR3 coding sequence is TGTGCCAGCAGCCAAGAACCGGGACAGGGCCACGAGCAGTACTTC.

The chain recombines TRBV19 with TRBJ2-2; D remains ambiguous. CDR3 length: 14 amino acids. From germline, CDR1 is LNHDA and CDR2 SQIVND (reference sequence). Trimming pared 5 bases from V and 2 bases from J, leaving 9 bases between. CDR3: CASSPATNTGELFF. The CDR3 DNA sequence: TGTGCCAGTAGTCCCGCGACTAACACCGGGGAGCTGTTTTTT.

The chain carries TRBV5-4 and TRBJ2-7; 9 nucleotides align to TRBD1. The ends lost 3 bases at V and 5 bases at J; junction bases unmatched: 9. Germline CDR1 SGHNT, CDR2 YYREEE (reference sequence). This CDR3 region has 15 residues. The chain's CDR3 is CASSYTGQGIHEQYF. CDR3 nucleotide sequence: TGTGCCAGCAGCTACACGGGACAGGGCATCCACGAGCAGTACTTC. Full variable domain (remainder filled in from reference TRBV5-4 and TRBJ2-7): ETGVTQSPTHLIKTRGQQVTLRCSSQSGHNTVSWYQQALGQGPQFIFQYYREEENGRGNFPPRFSGLQFPNYSSELNVNALELDDSALYLCASSYTGQGIHEQYFGPGTRLTVT.

The chain joins TRBV6-1 to TRBJ1-2, with 7 bases aligning to TRBD1. V trimming: 2 bases; J trimming: 4 bases; junction bases outside the gene matches: 7. CDR3 length: 15 residues. The germline CDR1 and CDR2 sequences are MNHNS and SASEGT. CDR3: CASSEYAGGGYGYTF. DNA of the CDR3: TGTGCCAGCAGTGAATACGCAGGGGGTGGCTATGGCTACACCTTC.

CDR3 coding DNA: TGTGCCTGGAGTCTGGGGCAGACCCAGTACTTC. Its translation: CAWSLGQTQYF. V gene TRBV30 combines with J gene TRBJ2-5; weak D call: TRBD1 (5 bases). Germline values: CDR1 GTSNPN, CDR2 SVGIG (reference sequence). This CDR3 has 11 amino acids. Trimming removed 2 bases at V and 6 bases at J, with 7 bases between.

This clone was seen only a few times. This chain links TRBV19 with TRBJ2-4; 13 bases line up with TRBD2. The V and J ends lost 6 bases and 1 base, in that order; junction bases with no gene match: 0. In germline, CDR1 is LNHDA, CDR2 SQIVND (reference sequence). There are 15 residues in the CDR3. In nucleotides, the CDR3 is TGTGCCAGTAGGACTAGCGGGAGGGCCAAAAACATTCAGTACTTC. Protein: CASRTSGRAKNIQYF.

The chain carries TRBV18 and TRBJ1-5; 7 nucleotides match TRBD1. J was trimmed by 7 bases and V by 3 bases; bases with no gene match: 9. CDR1 is KGHSH and CDR2 is LQKENI in the germline V gene. CDR3 length: 15 amino acids. The CDR3 sequence: CASSPNRGVEQPQHF. CDR3 DNA sequence: TGTGCCAGCTCACCCAACAGGGGAGTAGAGCAGCCCCAGCATTTT.

The V gene is TRBV7-9, the J gene TRBJ2-3; D may be TRBD2 (6 bases). V was clipped by 0 bases and J by 6 bases, with 13 bases between them. CDR3 length: 15 amino acids. From germline, CDR1 is SEHNR and CDR2 FQNEAQ (reference sequence). CDR3 residues: CASSLAGGGADTQYF. The CDR3 DNA reads TGTGCCAGCAGCTTAGCGGGAGGAGGGGCCGATACGCAGTATTTT.

Here the CDR3 reads CASSQGGTGVLNEQFF. Here the CDR3 DNA reads TGCGCCAGCAGCCAAGGCGGGACAGGGGTATTGAATGAGCAGTTCTTC. The chain has TRBV4-3 and TRBJ2-1, with 10 bases matching TRBD1. This CDR3 is built from 16 residues. Losses at the gene ends were 1 base for V and 7 bases for J; bases not matched to a gene: 7. CDR1 is LGHNA, CDR2 YSLEER, per germline.

The rearrangement links TRBV18 to TRBJ2-1; TRBD1 aligns across 9 bases. From germline, CDR1 is KGHSH and CDR2 LQKENI. The CDR3 runs 17 residues. V lost 5 bases, J lost 5 bases, and 13 bases stayed unmatched. The CDR3 nucleotides read TGTGCCAGCTCATTTATGCGGACAGGGGCCCCTAACAATGAGCAGTTCTTC. It codes for CASSFMRTGAPNNEQFF.

The rearrangement joins TRBV5-1 to TRBJ1-3, with D maybe TRBD1 (6 bases). Germline V gene sequence: CDR1 SGHRS, CDR2 YFSETQ. This CDR3 contains 14 residues. With 4 bases removed from V and 8 bases from J, the gap between germline ends came to 16 bases. CDR3 DNA: TGCGCCAGCAGCGAGGGGGACCGCTTTGACACCATATATTTT. Protein: CASSEGDRFDTIYF. Variable domain in full (rest from reference TRBV5-1 and TRBJ1-3): KAGVTQTPRYLIKTRGQQVTLSCSPISGHRSVSWYQQTPGQGLQFLFEYFSETQRNKGNFPGRFSGRQFSNSRSEMNVSTLELGDSALYLCASSEGDRFDTIYFGEGSWLTVV.